Listed below are T cell receptor beta chains from one sample, sequenced in a study of glioma-infiltrating T cells after dendritic cell vaccination. The method was immunoSEQ multiplex PCR; TCRdb's version includes in-frame clones alone and lacks a portion of them. The sample includes some 70,000 clones, approximately 81% seen only once; the top ten take around 8%. The starting material was blood, obtained before dendritic cell vaccination. All receptors derive from a human donor with glioblastoma. The CDR3 runs from the conserved cysteine through the conserved F or W. D genes are given only for firm matches. The size of a clone is reported for some rows only, either as once, few or many, or as a class for expanded clones.

D gene	clone size	J gene	V gene	CDR3 DNA	CDR3 protein
TRBD2	-	TRBJ2-1	TRBV14	TGTGCCAGCAGCAAGCCGGGACTAGCGGGGGTTTGGTCCTACAATGAGCAGTTCTTC	CASSKPGLAGVWSYNEQFF
-	-	TRBJ1-5	TRBV19	TGTGCCAGTAGTATCTCAGAAGCAGGGTCCCAGCATTTT	CASSISEAGSQHF
-	-	TRBJ2-3	TRBV5-1	TGCGCCAGCAGCCCCCGGGTCGACACAGATACGCAGTATTTT	CASSPRVDTDTQYF
TRBD2	-	TRBJ2-1	TRBV29-1	TGCAGCGTGGGGACTAGCGGGGGTTACAATGAGCAGTTCTTC	CSVGTSGGYNEQFF
TRBD2	-	TRBJ2-3	TRBV4-1	TGCGCCAGCAGCCAAGTTGCGCGGGGGGGCACAGATACGCAGTATTTT	CASSQVARGGTDTQYF
TRBD1	-	TRBJ2-1	TRBV7-9	TGTGCCAGCAGCTTCCGGGACAGGGTCCGTGAGCAGTTCTTC	CASSFRDRVREQFF
-	-	TRBJ1-1	TRBV9	TGTGCCAGCAGCGTAGAAGGGGGATTTGGGACTGAAGCTTTCTTT	CASSVEGGFGTEAFF
TRBD2	once	TRBJ2-3	TRBV5-1	TGCGCCAGCAGCTCCTGGACTAGCGGGCCGGGGGATACGCAGTATTTT	CASSSWTSGPGDTQYF
TRBD1	-	TRBJ1-1	TRBV19	TGTGCCAGTAGTCTTAGACAGGGGCCCACTGAAGCTTTCTTT	CASSLRQGPTEAFF
-	-	TRBJ2-5	TRBV2	TGTGCCAGCAGTGAGGATCTTTCAGGCAGGGGCAAAGAGACCCAGTACTTC	CASSEDLSGRGKETQYF
TRBD1	-	TRBJ1-2	TRBV7-2	TGTGCCAGCAGCCCCCGGGACAGATTCCTCTATGGCTACACCTTC	CASSPRDRFLYGYTF
-	-	TRBJ2-7	TRBV15	TGTGCCACCAGCAGAGACCAATCCTACGAGCAGTACTTC	CATSRDQSYEQYF
-	-	TRBJ2-1	TRBV4-3	TGCGCCAGCAGCCGAGGAGAGGATGAGCAGTTCTTC	CASSRGEDEQFF
TRBD1	-	TRBJ1-2	TRBV30	TGTGCCTGGAGTGGAGGAAGACAGGGGAACTATGGCTACACCTTC	CAWSGGRQGNYGYTF
-	-	TRBJ2-1	TRBV5-8	TGTGCCAGCAGGTTCGGGACAAGCTCCTACAATGAGCAGTTCTTC	CASRFGTSSYNEQFF
-	-	TRBJ1-1	TRBV7-2	TGTGCCAGCAGCTTAGTTGGGCAGAGTGAAGAAGAAGCTTTCTTT	CASSLVGQSEEEAFF
-	-	TRBJ1-3	TRBV10-3	TGTGCCATCAGTGAGTCTGGGCAATCCCAACTCACCATATATTTT	CAISESGQSQLTIYF
TRBD1	-	TRBJ1-1	TRBV7-9	TGTGCCAGCAGCCTGGGGACAGGGGTGGGGGCTTTCTTT	CASSLGTGVGAFF
-	few	TRBJ1-2	TRBV21-1	TGTGCCAGCAGCAAGGTAGGGGGTACTTATGGCTACACCTTC	CASSKVGGTYGYTF
TRBD2	once	TRBJ2-3	TRBV4-1	TGCGCCAGCAGCCGGGTGGTGGGGGTAGGGAGGGTTACAGATACGCAGTATTTT	CASSRVVGVGRVTDTQYF
-	medium-sized	TRBJ2-1	TRBV6-1	TGTGCCAGCAGTGAAGAGGGGGGGCGCAATGAGCAGTTCTTC	CASSEEGGRNEQFF
-	-	TRBJ1-5	TRBV19	TGTGCCAGTAGTATTGCCCCCAGGGTTAGCAATCAGCCCCAGCATTTT	CASSIAPRVSNQPQHF
TRBD1	few	TRBJ1-1	TRBV2	TGTGCCAGCAGGAGGGGGCGGAACACTGAAGCTTTCTTT	CASRRGRNTEAFF
TRBD1	-	TRBJ2-7	TRBV5-1	TGCGCCAGCAGTTATATCGGACAGGGGGCGCAGGACGAGCAGTACTTC	CASSYIGQGAQDEQYF
TRBD1	-	TRBJ1-2	TRBV6-1	TGTGCCAGCAGTGACCGGGACAGGGGAAACTATGGCTACACCTTC	CASSDRDRGNYGYTF
TRBD1	-	TRBJ2-3	TRBV11-3	TGTGCCAGCAGCACTCGACAGGGAGAGGCAGATACGCAGTATTTT	CASSTRQGEADTQYF
TRBD2	-	TRBJ2-3	TRBV7-2	TGTGCCTCGACGCGGGGGGGCACAGATACGCAGTATTTT	CASTRGGTDTQYF
TRBD1	-	TRBJ2-4	TRBV2	TGTGCCAGCAGTGGAGGGGGCTCAGCCAAAAACATTCAGTACTTC	CASSGGGSAKNIQYF
-	-	TRBJ2-5	TRBV7-7	TGTGCCAGCAGCTTTCGGGAACAAGAGACCCAGTACTTC	CASSFREQETQYF
-	-	TRBJ1-2	TRBV27	TGTGCCAGCAGTTTATCGAGCCAGGGTGGTTATGGCTACACCTTC	CASSLSSQGGYGYTF
TRBD1	-	TRBJ1-4	TRBV5-1	TGCGCCAGCAGCTTGGGGCAGGGGGCGGTCGCAACTAATGAAAAACTGTTTTTT	CASSLGQGAVATNEKLFF
-	-	TRBJ1-6	TRBV6-1	TGTGCCAGCAGTACTAGGAATTCACCCCTCCACTTT	CASSTRNSPLHF
TRBD1	-	TRBJ1-1	TRBV5-1	TGCGCCAGCAGCACAAAACAGGGGGGGACTGAAGCTTTCTTT	CASSTKQGGTEAFF
-	-	TRBJ1-6	TRBV9	TGTGCCAGCAGCCTATCGAATTCACCCCTCCACTTT	CASSLSNSPLHF
-	-	TRBJ1-2	TRBV19	TGTGCCAGTCTCGCATTCGGGACTCCCTCTGAGGACTATGGCTACACCTTC	CASLAFGTPSEDYGYTF
-	few	TRBJ2-7	TRBV11-3	TGTGCCAGCAGCTTAGAAATGGGAGGGGGAGACTACGAGCAGTACTTC	CASSLEMGGGDYEQYF
TRBD1	-	TRBJ1-2	TRBV5-1	TGCGCCAGCAGCTTGGCCGGCGGACAGGGGACCGGCTACACCTTC	CASSLAGGQGTGYTF
TRBD2	-	TRBJ2-3	TRBV5-1	TGCGCCAGCACCTCAACTAGCGGGGGCACAGATACGCAGTATTTT	CASTSTSGGTDTQYF
-	-	TRBJ1-1	TRBV2	TGTGCCAGCAGTGAAGAGGGGGATTATAGGTCTGAAGCTTTCTTT	CASSEEGDYRSEAFF
-	-	TRBJ2-7	TRBV27	TGTGCCAGCAGTTTGGGGCAGCCTTACGAGCAGTACTTC	CASSLGQPYEQYF
-	-	TRBJ2-3	TRBV9	TGTGCCAGCAGCGTATCTATGATCACAGATACGCAGTATTTT	CASSVSMITDTQYF
TRBD1	once	TRBJ1-2	TRBV2	TGTGCCAGCAAACCTGTGTGGGGACAGGGGGAAGAAGGCTACACCTTC	CASKPVWGQGEEGYTF
TRBD1	-	TRBJ1-2	TRBV7-2	TGTGCCAGCGGAACAGGGGGCGACTATGGCTACACCTTC	CASGTGGDYGYTF
-	-	TRBJ2-4	TRBV2	TGTGCCAGCGTGACTCGTCCAGATAGCAAAAACATTCAGTACTTC	CASVTRPDSKNIQYF
-	-	TRBJ1-1	TRBV6-5	TGTGCCAGCCGGGGGTGGACAGAAGCTTTCTTT	CASRGWTEAFF
-	few	TRBJ2-2	TRBV5-6	TGTGCCAGCAGCTTGATAGGGACTGGGACCGGGGAGCTGTTTTTT	CASSLIGTGTGELFF
TRBD1	few	TRBJ1-2	TRBV10-3	TGTGCCATCAGTGAATCGACAGGGTTCTATGGCTACACCTTC	CAISESTGFYGYTF
TRBD1	-	TRBJ2-7	TRBV5-4	TGTGCCAGCAGCTTCGGACAGGGGGTCTCCTACGAGCAGTACTTC	CASSFGQGVSYEQYF
-	-	TRBJ2-7	TRBV30	TGTGCCTGGAGTGTCAAAGGGACAATCTACGAGCAGTACTTC	CAWSVKGTIYEQYF